Below are 5 T cell receptor beta chains sequenced from a single sample in a study of blood T cell repertoires in COVID-19. Using immunoSEQ multiplex PCR, the repertoire was profiled, and TCRdb retains in-frame clones only, with some absent. Among roughly 100,000 clones listed, around 81% were seen once. Source material: peripheral blood. All receptors derive from an elderly man with acute or convalescent COVID-19.

This clone has more than one count but fewer than ten. The chain uses TRBV5-1 and TRBJ2-2; D perhaps matches TRBD1 (6 bases). The germline CDR1 and CDR2 sequences are SGHRS and YFSETQ. Trimming removed 7 bases from V and 5 bases from J, with 18 bases in between. The CDR3 is 15 residues long. CDR3 bases: TGCGCCAGCCGAGCCCTCGGGACAACTACCGGGGAGCTGTTTTTT. It yields the protein CASRALGTTTGELFF.

The chain uses TRBV20-1 and TRBJ1-5, with a tentative D call TRBD1 (6 bases). Germline CDR1 is DFQATT and CDR2 is SNEGSKA (reference sequence). Between the trimmed V and J ends, which lost 3 bases and 4 bases, there was a span of 16 bases. The CDR3 is 15 amino acids. CDR3 DNA: TGCAGTGCTAGTAGAGGCAGGGGATGGAATCAGCCCCAGCATTTT. Translated, it gives CSASRGRGWNQPQHF.

The rearrangement uses TRBV29-1 and TRBJ2-5; 8 positions match TRBD1. This CDR3 has 12 residues. Losses at the gene ends were 6 bases for V and 5 bases for J; bases not matched to a gene: 5. Germline V gene sequence: CDR1 SQVTM, CDR2 ANQGSEA. The CDR3 region has the DNA TGCAGCGTCGACAGGGGATCGGAGACCCAGTACTTC. It translates to CSVDRGSETQYF.

The chain combines TRBV27 with TRBJ2-4; maybe TRBD2 (6 bases). This CDR3 has 13 residues. CDR1 and CDR2 from the germline V gene are MNHEY and SMNVEV (reference sequence). Trimming took 6 bases from V and 6 from J, leaving 12 bases between them. CDR3 amino acids: CASRGTGLNIQYF. The CDR3, as DNA: TGTGCCAGCAGGGGTACGGGACTAAACATTCAGTACTTC.

This rearrangement joins TRBV28 to TRBJ2-1, with 7 positions matching TRBD1. This CDR3 spans 15 amino acids. The germline CDR1 and CDR2 sequences are MDHEN and SYDVKM. V trimming: 4 bases; J trimming: 7 bases; junction bases outside the gene matches: 10. CDR3 in DNA: TGTGCCAGCAGTTCGACAGGGACCCCACCTAATGAGCAGTTCTTC. Its translation is CASSSTGTPPNEQFF. The complete variable domain, with remaining parts taken from reference TRBV28 and TRBJ2-1, reads DVKVTQSSRYLVKRTGEKVFLECVQDMDHENMFWYRQDPGLGLRLIYFSYDVKMKEKGDIPEGYSVSREKKERFSLILESASTNQTSMYLCASSSTGTPPNEQFFGPGTRLTVL.